This T cell receptor (beta chain) is from a study of CD8 T cells in Susac syndrome. General study findings and limits: Susac syndrome CD8+ repertoires were clonally expanded, most strongly in CD8+ TEMRA cells. The study's TCR sequencing and HLA analysis drew on a certain number of individuals. That number was acknowledged as relatively small.

RNA was extracted with the RNeasy kit, and a quantity of roughly 0.5 to 1 ug was reverse transcribed using random hexamers. The immunoSEQ assay covered 54 Vbeta and 13 Jbeta segments for CDR3. MiXCR was run by TCRdb on the immunoSEQ multiplex PCR reads, yielding one entry per CDR3 protein. The sample yields under 70,000 distinct CDR3 sequences, approximately 95% seen once. V lost 6 bases and J lost 3; bases outside the gene matches: 2. CDR1 and CDR2 from the germline V gene are SNHLY and FYNNEI. This CDR3 comprises 14 residues. Note on this clonotype: What it recognizes is unknown.

The chain employs TRBV2 and TRBJ2-7; TRBD2 matches at 13 bases. The receptor's source is a human donor with Susac syndrome. The sequenced sample consisted of CD8+ T cells from PBMCs. CDR3 amino acids: CASSGLAGDYEQYF. In nucleotides, the CDR3 is TGTGCCAGCAGCGGACTAGCGGGGGACTACGAGCAGTACTTC.